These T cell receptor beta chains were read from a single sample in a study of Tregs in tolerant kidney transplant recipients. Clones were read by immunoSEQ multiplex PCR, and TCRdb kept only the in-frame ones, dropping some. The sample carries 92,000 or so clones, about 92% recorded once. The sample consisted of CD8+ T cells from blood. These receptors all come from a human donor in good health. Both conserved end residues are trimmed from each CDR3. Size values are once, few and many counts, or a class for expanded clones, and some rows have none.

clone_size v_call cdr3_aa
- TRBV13 ASSDRDRGFHEQY
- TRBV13 ASSPIGGDTQY
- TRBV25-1 ASSGNTAPSYEQY
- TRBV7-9 ASSLTRRYTDTQY
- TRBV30 AWSVMGAYNEQF
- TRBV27 ASSIGPRGQPQH
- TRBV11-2 ASSLRVSTEAF
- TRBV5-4 ASTITGTGTGGAGYGYT
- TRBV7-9 ASSPPGGITMNTEAF
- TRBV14 ASSPWDRGNTEAF
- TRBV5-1 ASSSASGSSDEQF
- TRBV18 ASSPPDREFNYDEQF
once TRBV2 ASSPGDIAQY
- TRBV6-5 ASSYSAGGPTDTQY
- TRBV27 ASSQTGDLYEQY
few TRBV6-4 ASSDHSGSADTQY
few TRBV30 AWSVHPGGGEKLF
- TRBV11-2 ASSSTSGSVGETQY
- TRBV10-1 ASSPGTSANNEQF
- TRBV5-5 ASTSEAYEQY
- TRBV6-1 ASSEVGEGMGNTIY
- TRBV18 ASSPRDSYEQY
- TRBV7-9 ASSLGRPPF
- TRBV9 ASSARGGPLDGANVLT
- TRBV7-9 ASSFDTGLF
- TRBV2 ASQTVGGANVLT
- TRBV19 ASSIRDYSYEQY
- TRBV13 ASSLSPPTYYGYT
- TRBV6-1 ASRWTGTGNTIY
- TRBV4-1 ASSQDLQGTGGYT
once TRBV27 ASSWGTGTDYEQF
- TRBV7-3 ASSPTGDLYEQY
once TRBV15 ATSRGRNTEAF
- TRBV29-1 SVGTAGGPYEQY